Below are 24 T cell receptor beta chains sequenced from a single sample in a study of cytomegalovirus exposure and HLA in healthy donors. With 60 Vbeta and 13 Jbeta primers, the PCR was carried out. Generated by immunoSEQ multiplex PCR, the TCRdb table keeps only in-frame clones and is missing some. This table has 120,000 or so clones, approximately 80% appearing once. The specimen sequenced was PBMCs. The receptors shown here come from a man aged 30 to 45 in good health and CMV-seropositive.

For the CDR3, the DNA is TGTGCCAGCCCGGGGGGGGAGCGGGCCTACGAGCAGTACTTC. It is translated as CASPGGERAYEQYF. The chain links TRBV28 to TRBJ2-7, with 8 positions matching TRBD2. This CDR3 has 14 amino acids. The ends lost 8 bases at V and 2 bases at J; junction bases unmatched: 8. Germline-derived CDR1 and CDR2 are MDHEN and SYDVKM.

The V gene is TRBV29-1, the J gene TRBJ2-5; 10 positions agree with TRBD2. Germline CDR1 and CDR2: SQVTM and ANQGSEA. V trimming: 1 base; J trimming: 4 bases; junction bases outside the gene matches: 9. The CDR3 covers 16 residues. The CDR3 region has the DNA TGCAGCGTTGAAGGAGTGAGCGGGAGGGATTCAGAGACCCAGTACTTC. Its translation is CSVEGVSGRDSETQYF.

A few counts support this clone. V usage is TRBV10-3 and J usage is TRBJ2-7, with TRBD2 identical over 9 bases. Germline CDR1 and CDR2: ENHRY and SYGVKD. V shed 3 bases and J 4 bases; nucleotides not matched to a gene: 10. This CDR3 is built from 16 residues. The DNA for the CDR3 is TGTGCCATCAGTGAACGGGATAGCGGGAGCGGGTACGAGCAGTACTTC. Translating it yields CAISERDSGSGYEQYF.

Turning to this clone: Other DNA sequences within the sample encode an identical CDR3. The V and J genes are TRBV5-6 and TRBJ2-7; no clear D gene. The CDR3 spans 12 residues. In germline, CDR1 is SGHDT, CDR2 YYEEEE. Trimming cost V 1 base and J 3 bases, with 5 bases left between them. CDR3 in DNA: TGTGCCAGCAGCTTGTCCGGCTACGAGCAGTACTTC. It is translated as CASSLSGYEQYF.

The table lists this clone with a few counts. CDR3 loop: CASSPTSGSLYEQYF. Here the CDR3 DNA reads TGTGCCAGCAGCCCGACTAGCGGGAGTCTCTACGAGCAGTACTTC. V is TRBV6-1 and J is TRBJ2-7; TRBD2 matches 12 bases. CDR3 size: 15 residues. Germline loops: CDR1 MNHNS, CDR2 SASEGT. With 6 bases clipped from V and 3 bases from J, the junction kept 6 bases outside the gene matches.

This chain links TRBV2 with TRBJ1-1; a weak D match, TRBD1 (6 bases). The CDR3 contains 13 residues. From germline, CDR1 is SNHLY and CDR2 FYNNEI. Between the trimmed V and J ends, which lost 3 bases and 5 bases, there was a span of 10 bases. This CDR3 reads CASSDRGGTEAFF. CDR3 DNA sequence: TGTGCCAGCAGTGACAGGGGAGGGACTGAAGCTTTCTTT. Complete variable domain (other parts from reference TRBV2 and TRBJ1-1): EPEVTQTPSHQVTQMGQEVILRCVPISNHLYFYWYRQILGQKVEFLVSFYNNEISEKSEIFDDQFSVERPDGSNFTLKIRSTKLEDSAMYFCASSDRGGTEAFFGQGTRLTVV.

V is TRBV4-3 and J is TRBJ2-2; 11 nucleotides line up with TRBD2. The V segment lost 2 bases and the J segment 6 bases; nucleotides outside the gene matches: 8. Germline V lookup: CDR1 LGHNA, CDR2 YSLEER. This CDR3 spans 17 amino acids. The CDR3 loop reads CASSQKTSGILAGELFF. CDR3 sequence (DNA): TGCGCCAGCAGCCAAAAGACTAGCGGGATACTGGCCGGGGAGCTGTTTTTT.

The chain joins TRBV7-6 to TRBJ2-5; D ambiguous. V lost 1 base and J 2 bases, leaving 5 bases between the germline ends. The CDR3 extends over 13 amino acids. Germline V gives CDR1 SGHVS, CDR2 FNYEAQ. This chain's CDR3 is CASSLVDQETQYF. The CDR3 DNA sequence: TGTGCCAGCAGCTTAGTAGATCAAGAGACCCAGTACTTC. Using reference TRBV7-6 and TRBJ2-5 for the parts outside the CDR3, the full variable domain is GAGVSQSPRYKVTKRGQDVALRCDPISGHVSLYWYRQALGQGPEFLTYFNYEAQQDKSGLPNDRFSAERPEGSISTLTIQRTEQRDSAMYRCASSLVDQETQYFGPGTRLLVL.

The V gene is TRBV11-2, the J gene TRBJ2-7; 12 bases are shared with TRBD1. After removal of 5 bases from V and 5 bases from J, the junction contained 13 bases not matched to a gene. This CDR3 has 17 amino acids. Germline V CDR1 and CDR2: SGHAT, FQNNGV. The CDR3 is CASSPEGVGTGGDEQYF. The CDR3 DNA reads TGTGCCAGCAGCCCAGAGGGAGTGGGGACAGGGGGCGACGAGCAGTACTTC.

V usage is TRBV30 and J usage is TRBJ2-5, with D possibly matching TRBD2 (6 bases). The germline V gene has CDR1 GTSNPN and CDR2 SVGIG (reference sequence). CDR3 size: 14 residues. The V end was cut by 0 bases, the J end by 3 bases, with 11 bases between. Written as DNA, the CDR3 is TGTGCCTGGAGTGTACGGGGACTTAAAGAGACCCAGTACTTC. Amino acid sequence: CAWSVRGLKETQYF. Full variable domain (outside the CDR3, taken from reference TRBV30 and TRBJ2-5): SQTIHQWPATLVQPVGSPLSLECTVEGTSNPNLYWYRQAAGRGLQLLFYSVGIGQISSEVPQNLSASRPQDRQFILSSKKLLLSDSGFYLCAWSVRGLKETQYFGPGTRLLVL.

The J gene is TRBJ2-1, the V gene TRBV27; TRBD2 matches at 8 bases. J was trimmed by 2 bases and V by 0 bases; bases with no gene match: 0. Germline V gene lookup returns CDR1 MNHEY and CDR2 SMNVEV (reference sequence). This CDR3 has 15 residues. The CDR3 DNA reads TGTGCCAGCAGTTTATCGGGACTAGCCTACAATGAGCAGTTCTTC. Amino acids: CASSLSGLAYNEQFF.

As for this clone: At one boundary the junction diverges from the germline segment, which might be a read error. The chain has TRBV4-3 and TRBJ2-7; tentatively, D is TRBD2 (6 bases). This CDR3 spans 16 amino acids. Germline CDR1 reads LGHNA; CDR2 reads YSLEER. The CDR3 loop is CVSSQDWRGESYEQYF. The DNA for the CDR3 is TGCGTCAGCAGCCAAGATTGGAGGGGTGAGAGCTACGAGCAGTACTTC.

This clone was counted a few times. This rearrangement joins TRBV7-2 to TRBJ2-2; D gene ambiguous. Deletions cut 5 bases from V and 2 bases from J, with 9 bases between. This CDR3 has 14 amino acids. In germline, CDR1 is SGHTA, CDR2 FQGNSA. The DNA of the CDR3 is TGTGCCAGCAGCCGTCTAGTAAACACCGGGGAGCTGTTTTTT. Protein product: CASSRLVNTGELFF. Supplemented by reference TRBV7-2 and TRBJ2-2, the full variable domain reads GAGVSQSPSNKVTEKGKDVELRCDPISGHTALYWYRQSLGQGLEFLIYFQGNSAPDKSGLPSDRFSAERTGGSVSTLTIQRTQQEDSAVYLCASSRLVNTGELFFGEGSRLTVL.

The CDR3 DNA sequence: TGCGCCAGCAGCCAAGTGGCCCTCGGGGAGCAGTACTTC. This gives the protein CASSQVALGEQYF. V gene TRBV4-3 combines with J gene TRBJ2-7; D unresolved. The V and J ends lost 1 base and 7 bases respectively, with 11 bases between them. The CDR3 covers 13 residues. Germline V gives CDR1 LGHNA, CDR2 YSLEER.

The rearrangement joins TRBV25-1 to TRBJ1-2; 7 nucleotides line up with TRBD1. Germline V lookup: CDR1 MGHDK, CDR2 SYGVNS. The trim removed 3 bases at V and 5 bases at J, leaving 12 bases unmatched. The CDR3 runs to 16 residues. The CDR3 protein is CASSDPRGQDIYGYTF. The CDR3 DNA follows: TGTGCCAGCAGTGATCCCCGCGGACAGGACATTTATGGCTACACCTTC.

The chain combines TRBV7-6 with TRBJ1-2; D not certain. CDR1 SGHVS and CDR2 FNYEAQ come from the germline V gene. V was pared by 1 base and J by 2 bases, with 5 bases between. The CDR3 runs to 13 residues. The chain's CDR3 is CASSLGGNYGYTF. CDR3 sequence (DNA): TGTGCCAGCAGCTTAGGAGGGAACTATGGCTACACCTTC.

This chain connects TRBV9 to TRBJ1-5; possibly TRBD1 for D (5 bases). This CDR3 contains 13 residues. Germline loops: CDR1 SGDLS, CDR2 YYNGEE. Trimming stripped 0 bases from V and 6 bases from J, with 7 bases between. CDR3 sequence (DNA): TGTGCCAGCAGCGTAGGGGGGGTTCAGCCCCAGCATTTT. Encoded protein: CASSVGGVQPQHF.

This clone showed up just a few times. The chain combines TRBV5-8 with TRBJ1-2, with unresolved D. Germline-derived CDR1 and CDR2 are SGHTS and YDEGEE. This CDR3 comprises 11 residues. Trimming left V 5 bases short and J 3 bases short, with 5 bases between. CDR3 sequence (DNA): TGTGCCAGCAGGGCTTACTATGGCTACACCTTC. Its protein is CASRAYYGYTF.

This clone was found a few times. The CDR3 DNA reads as TGTGCCAGCAGCTTGGATGACAGGGGGAACACTGAAGCTTTCTTT. Amino acids: CASSLDDRGNTEAFF. The chain joins TRBV5-4 to TRBJ1-1, with 8 bases matching TRBD1. J was trimmed by 1 base and V by 0 bases; bases with no gene match: 2. This CDR3 is 15 amino acids long. Germline V gene sequence: CDR1 SGHNT, CDR2 YYREEE (reference sequence). Complete variable domain (other parts from reference TRBV5-4 and TRBJ1-1): ETGVTQSPTHLIKTRGQQVTLRCSSQSGHNTVSWYQQALGQGPQFIFQYYREEENGRGNFPPRFSGLQFPNYSSELNVNALELDDSALYLCASSLDDRGNTEAFFGQGTRLTVV.

The gene calls are TRBV28 and TRBJ1-4; D perhaps matches TRBD1 (5 bases). Trimming took off 6 bases at V and 5 bases at J, with 19 bases between the two ends. Germline-derived CDR1 and CDR2 are MDHEN and SYDVKM. This CDR3 is built from 16 residues. The chain's CDR3 is CASSDLGGGKNEKLFF. DNA for the CDR3: TGTGCCAGCAGCGACCTGGGCGGGGGAAAAAATGAAAAACTGTTTTTT.

This chain links TRBV5-1 with TRBJ1-4; D uncertain. The CDR3 is 14 amino acids. V was pared by 0 bases and J by 4 bases, with 7 bases between. Per the germline V gene, CDR1 is SGHRS and CDR2 is YFSETQ. The CDR3 region has the DNA TGCGCCAGCAGCTTGGCGAGCGGTAATGAAAAACTGTTTTTT. The encoded protein is CASSLASGNEKLFF.

This clone was observed many times. The chain links TRBV5-4 to TRBJ2-3, with TRBD2 matching 9 bases. Trimming at V came to 3 bases and at J to 10 bases, leaving 15 bases not matched to a gene. Germline V CDR1 and CDR2: SGHNT, YYREEE (reference sequence). This CDR3 is 16 amino acids long. CDR3 in DNA: TGTGCCAGCAGCTGGCTGGCGGCAGCGGGAGGTCGGGCGCAGTATTTT. It translates to CASSWLAAAGGRAQYF.

The chain joins TRBV7-2 to TRBJ2-7; D gene ambiguous. With 4 bases removed from V and 7 bases from J, the gap between germline ends came to 11 bases. Germline-derived CDR1 and CDR2 are SGHTA and FQGNSA. The CDR3 loop spans 12 amino acids. Here the CDR3 DNA reads TGTGCCAGCAGCTCCCCCGCTCGGGAGCAGTACTTC. It is translated as CASSSPAREQYF.

The chain is built from TRBV30 and TRBJ2-3, with TRBD2 identical over 9 bases. Germline-derived CDR1 and CDR2 are GTSNPN and SVGIG (reference sequence). Trimming cost V 4 bases and J 7 bases; bases outside gene matches: 12. This CDR3 region has 15 residues. CDR3 DNA: TGTGCCTGGAATTTAGCGGGAGTACCCTTAAATACGCAGTATTTT. Translated: CAWNLAGVPLNTQYF.